This T cell receptor beta chain was identified during a study of T cell responses to AZD1222 COVID-19 vaccine. General study results and limits: In a largely white British group with more females than males, clonal diversity was possibly underestimated.

This clone was recorded once. Its matching antigen is unknown. Profiled with immunoSEQ multiplex PCR; TCRdb holds only in-frame clones, not every one. The sample consists of around 120,000 clones, 85% to 90% of them appearing once. Germline V lookup: CDR1 MNHEY, CDR2 SMNVEV (reference sequence). Trimming stripped 4 bases from V and 6 bases from J, with 16 bases between. The CDR3 is 14 residues long. The chain uses TRBV27 and TRBJ2-7; no clear D. Sequencing was performed on peripheral blood, taken on day 0 of AZD1222 vaccination. The clonotype comes from an adult in good health. In DNA, the CDR3 is TGTGCCAGCAGTTCCCGACATGGAGCGTCCGAGCAGTACTTC. This gives the protein CASSSRHGASEQYF.